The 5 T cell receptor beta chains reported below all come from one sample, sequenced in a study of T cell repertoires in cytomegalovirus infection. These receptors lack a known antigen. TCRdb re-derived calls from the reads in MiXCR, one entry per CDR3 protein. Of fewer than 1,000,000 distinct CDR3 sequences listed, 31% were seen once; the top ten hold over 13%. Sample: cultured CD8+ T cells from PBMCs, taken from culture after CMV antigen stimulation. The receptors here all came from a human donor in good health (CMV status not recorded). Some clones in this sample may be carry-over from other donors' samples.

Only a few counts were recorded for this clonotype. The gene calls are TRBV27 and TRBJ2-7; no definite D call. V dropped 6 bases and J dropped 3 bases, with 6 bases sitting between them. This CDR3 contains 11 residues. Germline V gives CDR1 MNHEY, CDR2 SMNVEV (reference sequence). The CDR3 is CASSNNYEQYF. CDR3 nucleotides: TGTGCCAGCAGCAACAACTACGAGCAGTACTTC.

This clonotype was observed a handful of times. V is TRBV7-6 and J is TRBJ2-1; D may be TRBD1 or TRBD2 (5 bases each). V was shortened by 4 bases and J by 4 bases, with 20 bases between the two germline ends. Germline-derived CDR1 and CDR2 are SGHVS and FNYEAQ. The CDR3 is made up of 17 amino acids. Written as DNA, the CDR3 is TGTGCCAGCAGCTCCATCGGGCTGGGACCTTTTTACAATGAGCAGTTCTTC. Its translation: CASSSIGLGPFYNEQFF.

The CDR3 bases are TGTGCCAGCAGCTTGTCGGTCCGGGATAGGGCCCAGCATTTT. Residues: CASSLSVRDRAQHF. The chain joins TRBV5-6 to TRBJ1-5; D is unclear. Germline CDR1 reads SGHDT; CDR2 reads YYEEEE. The CDR3 extends over 14 amino acids. Between the trimmed V and J ends, which lost 1 base and 11 bases, there was a span of 16 bases.

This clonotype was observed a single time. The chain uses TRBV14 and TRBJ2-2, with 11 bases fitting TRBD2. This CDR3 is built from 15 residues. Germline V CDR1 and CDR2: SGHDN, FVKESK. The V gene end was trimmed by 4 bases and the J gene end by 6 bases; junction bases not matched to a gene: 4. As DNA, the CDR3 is TGTGCCAGCAGCCGCACTAGCGGGGGAGCCGGGGAGCTGTTTTTT. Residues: CASSRTSGGAGELFF.

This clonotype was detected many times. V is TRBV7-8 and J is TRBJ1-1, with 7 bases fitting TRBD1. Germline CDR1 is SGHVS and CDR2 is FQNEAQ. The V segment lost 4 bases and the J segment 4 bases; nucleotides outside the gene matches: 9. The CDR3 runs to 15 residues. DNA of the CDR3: TGTGCCAGCAGCTGGGGGGACAGCCCTCCCACTGAAGCTTTCTTT. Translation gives CASSWGDSPPTEAFF.